These T cell receptor beta chains were read from a single sample in a study of cytomegalovirus exposure and HLA in healthy donors. Method: immunoSEQ multiplex PCR; TCRdb's copy keeps in-frame clones and lacks some. The data show 90,000 to 130,000 clones, with approximately 58% seen just once and around 2.2% held by the top ten. The specimen was PBMCs. The receptors come from a woman aged 25 to 39 in good health and CMV-seronegative. Both conserved end residues are part of each CDR3. A D gene is named only where the DNA matches it firmly. Size is omitted from some rows. Given values are once, few, many or a class for expanded clones.

V: TRBV5-4
size: few
D: NA
J: TRBJ2-3
CDR3: CAGEQGGLTDTQYF
DNA: TGTGCCGGAGAACAGGGGGGGTTAACAGATACGCAGTATTTT

V: TRBV5-1
size: NA
D: NA
J: TRBJ2-1
CDR3: CASALLRQNDEQFF
DNA: TGCGCCAGCGCCCTCCTGAGGCAGAACGATGAGCAGTTCTTC

V: TRBV9
size: NA
D: NA
J: TRBJ1-3
CDR3: CASSVGRDSGNTIYF
DNA: TGTGCCAGCAGCGTAGGGAGGGACTCTGGAAACACCATATATTTT

V: TRBV7-2
size: few
D: TRBD1
J: TRBJ2-7
CDR3: CASSLTAGGLGEQYF
DNA: TGTGCCAGCAGCTTAACGGCAGGGGGCTTGGGCGAGCAGTACTTC

V: TRBV5-6
size: NA
D: TRBD2
J: TRBJ2-7
CDR3: CASDSGRGYEQYF
DNA: TGTGCCAGCGATAGCGGGAGAGGCTACGAGCAGTACTTC

V: TRBV4-3
size: NA
D: NA
J: TRBJ1-1
CDR3: CASSQDRGTAEAFF
DNA: TGCGCCAGCAGCCAAGATCGAGGGACTGCTGAAGCTTTCTTT

V: TRBV7-3
size: NA
D: TRBD1
J: TRBJ1-2
CDR3: CASSLDRGRAYGYTF
DNA: TGTGCCAGCAGCTTGGACAGGGGGCGGGCCTATGGCTACACCTTC

V: TRBV2
size: NA
D: NA
J: TRBJ2-5
CDR3: CASSSTGETQYF
DNA: TGTGCCAGCAGTTCGACCGGGGAGACCCAGTACTTC

V: TRBV12-5
size: NA
D: NA
J: TRBJ2-1
CDR3: CASPPECGEQFF
DNA: TGTGCTAGTCCGCCAGAATGTGGTGAGCAGTTCTTC

V: TRBV7-9
size: NA
D: NA
J: TRBJ1-1
CDR3: CASSLSGGRAEAFF
DNA: TGTGCCAGCAGCTTAAGCGGGGGACGTGCTGAAGCTTTCTTT

V: TRBV5-6
size: NA
D: TRBD1
J: TRBJ1-1
CDR3: CASSQFYDRDTEAFF
DNA: TGTGCCAGCAGCCAATTCTATGACAGGGACACTGAAGCTTTCTTT

V: TRBV7-2
size: NA
D: TRBD2
J: TRBJ2-1
CDR3: CASSLAPATSGVLNEQFF
DNA: TGTGCCAGCAGCTTAGCTCCGGCTACTAGCGGGGTGCTCAATGAGCAGTTCTTC

V: TRBV10-3
size: NA
D: NA
J: TRBJ1-5
CDR3: CATSGQRNQPQHF
DNA: TGTGCCACTTCGGGACAAAGGAATCAGCCCCAGCATTTT

V: TRBV7-2
size: NA
D: TRBD1
J: TRBJ1-4
CDR3: CASSLGVDRGGEKLFF
DNA: TGTGCCAGCAGCTTAGGGGTGGACAGGGGAGGGGAAAAACTGTTTTTT

V: TRBV5-1
size: NA
D: TRBD1
J: TRBJ1-2
CDR3: CASSDGQGHYGYTF
DNA: TGCGCCAGCAGCGACGGACAGGGACACTATGGCTACACCTTC

V: TRBV7-2
size: few
D: TRBD1
J: TRBJ1-5
CDR3: CASSFDRGNSNQPQHF
DNA: TGTGCCAGCAGCTTCGACAGGGGGAATAGCAATCAGCCCCAGCATTTT

V: TRBV15
size: NA
D: TRBD2
J: TRBJ2-7
CDR3: CATSRGTSVDREQYF
DNA: TGTGCCACCAGCAGAGGGACTAGCGTGGATCGCGAGCAGTACTTC

V: TRBV9
size: NA
D: NA
J: TRBJ2-1
CDR3: CASSNSGYEQFF
DNA: TGTGCCAGCAGCAACAGCGGGTACGAGCAGTTCTTC

V: TRBV7-2
size: NA
D: NA
J: TRBJ2-5
CDR3: CASSPSQTQYF
DNA: TGTGCCAGCAGCCCGTCCCAGACCCAGTACTTC

V: TRBV6-1
size: NA
D: TRBD1
J: TRBJ2-1
CDR3: CASSEAGQGVNEQFF
DNA: TGTGCCAGCAGTGAAGCGGGACAGGGTGTAAATGAGCAGTTCTTC

V: TRBV9
size: NA
D: NA
J: TRBJ2-1
CDR3: CASSVESARSYNEQFF
DNA: TGTGCCAGCAGCGTAGAATCAGCGCGCTCCTACAATGAGCAGTTCTTC

V: TRBV7-9
size: NA
D: NA
J: TRBJ1-2
CDR3: CASSLDKNYGYTF
DNA: TGTGCCAGCAGCTTGGACAAGAATTATGGCTACACCTTC

V: TRBV4-3
size: NA
D: TRBD2
J: TRBJ2-1
CDR3: CASSQGLAGNEQFF
DNA: TGCGCCAGCAGCCAGGGACTAGCGGGGAATGAGCAGTTCTTC

V: TRBV15
size: NA
D: TRBD2
J: TRBJ2-7
CDR3: CATSTGEGLAGGYEQYF
DNA: TGTGCCACCAGCACCGGAGAGGGACTAGCGGGGGGCTACGAGCAGTACTTC

V: TRBV5-5
size: NA
D: TRBD1
J: TRBJ1-4
CDR3: CASSIGQQGAAEKLFF
DNA: TGTGCCAGCAGCATTGGGCAACAGGGGGCGGCTGAAAAACTGTTTTTT

V: TRBV28
size: NA
D: TRBD2
J: TRBJ2-1
CDR3: CASRPAGSSYNEQFF
DNA: TGTGCCAGCAGACCAGCGGGGAGCTCCTACAATGAGCAGTTCTTC

V: TRBV7-2
size: NA
D: NA
J: TRBJ2-1
CDR3: CASSLAFSGEEQFF
DNA: TGTGCCAGCAGCTTAGCCTTCTCCGGTGAGGAGCAGTTCTTC

V: TRBV4-1
size: NA
D: TRBD2
J: TRBJ2-7
CDR3: CASSQEGTPAGESYEQYF
DNA: TGCGCCAGCAGCCAAGAAGGGACTCCAGCGGGAGAATCCTACGAGCAGTACTTC

V: TRBV11-3
size: NA
D: TRBD2
J: TRBJ2-3
CDR3: CASSPGGGRNTQYF
DNA: TGTGCCAGCAGCCCCGGGGGCGGGAGGAATACGCAGTATTTT

V: TRBV5-1
size: NA
D: NA
J: TRBJ1-1
CDR3: CASSPGTTQGTEAFF
DNA: TGCGCCAGCAGCCCTGGGACAACCCAAGGGACTGAAGCTTTCTTT

V: TRBV7-9
size: NA
D: NA
J: TRBJ1-2
CDR3: CASSLGGRGYGYTF
DNA: TGTGCCAGCAGCTTAGGCGGCAGGGGCTATGGCTACACCTTC

V: TRBV6-6
size: NA
D: NA
J: TRBJ2-7
CDR3: CASRRGFPHEQYF
DNA: TGTGCCAGCAGGCGAGGCTTCCCCCACGAGCAGTACTTC

V: TRBV5-1
size: few
D: TRBD2
J: TRBJ2-1
CDR3: CASSLGVAGRDEQFF
DNA: TGCGCCAGCAGCTTGGGGGTAGCGGGACGCGATGAGCAGTTCTTC

V: TRBV11-2
size: few
D: TRBD2
J: TRBJ2-2
CDR3: CASSLDWGGRTDTGELFF
DNA: TGTGCCAGCAGCTTAGATTGGGGAGGGAGGACGGACACCGGGGAGCTGTTTTTT

V: TRBV7-8
size: NA
D: NA
J: TRBJ2-1
CDR3: CASTSASGEQFF
DNA: TGTGCCAGCACCTCAGCCTCGGGTGAGCAGTTCTTC

V: TRBV7-8
size: NA
D: NA
J: TRBJ2-7
CDR3: CASSLWTGTYEQYF
DNA: TGTGCCAGCAGCTTATGGACTGGAACCTACGAGCAGTACTTC

V: TRBV11-2
size: few
D: TRBD2
J: TRBJ2-1
CDR3: CASSFGTSGSYNEQFF
DNA: TGTGCCAGCAGCTTCGGGACTAGCGGGAGTTACAATGAGCAGTTCTTC

V: TRBV18
size: once
D: NA
J: TRBJ2-3
CDR3: CATRGDWGTDTQYF
DNA: TGTGCCACCAGGGGCGACTGGGGGACAGATACGCAGTATTTT

V: TRBV7-2
size: NA
D: NA
J: TRBJ1-2
CDR3: CASSLGQVYGYTF
DNA: TGTGCCAGCAGCTTAGGTCAGGTTTATGGCTACACCTTC

V: TRBV7-9
size: NA
D: NA
J: TRBJ1-1
CDR3: CASSLVSGKNTEAFF
DNA: TGTGCCAGCAGCTTAGTTTCAGGGAAGAACACTGAAGCTTTCTTT

V: TRBV2
size: once
D: NA
J: TRBJ2-7
CDR3: CASTLLEGREQYF
DNA: TGTGCCAGCACCCTCCTAGAGGGCCGGGAGCAGTACTTC

V: TRBV7-2
size: NA
D: NA
J: TRBJ2-7
CDR3: CASSFISGSTGEQYF
DNA: TGTGCCAGCAGCTTCATCAGCGGGTCGACCGGGGAGCAGTACTTC

V: TRBV5-4
size: NA
D: NA
J: TRBJ2-3
CDR3: CASSGWTNTDTQYF
DNA: TGTGCCAGCAGCGGATGGACTAATACAGATACGCAGTATTTT

V: TRBV7-2
size: NA
D: NA
J: TRBJ1-4
CDR3: CASSLVRDSEKLFF
DNA: TGTGCCAGCAGCTTAGTCAGGGATAGTGAAAAACTGTTTTTT